This paragraph reports one T cell receptor beta chain. No antigen is known for it. Noted treatment: roughly nine-day PBMC culture with coronavirus spike peptide pools or control peptides (ViraFEST assay). First, ViraFEST expanded antigen-specific T cells with peptide pools, and next it sequenced the TCRs. This CDR3 has 14 amino acids. V shed 3 bases and J shed 3 bases, with 13 bases lying between them. Germline V gene sequence: CDR1 SGHNT, CDR2 YYREEE (reference sequence). Oncomine TCR Beta short-read sequencing was applied to DNA from cultured CD4+ T cells. TCRdb redid the calling of the PCR reads with MiXCR, one entry per CDR3 protein. The sample records fewer than 15,000 distinct CDR3 sequences, over 45% being singletons. The sample is drawn from a study of vaccination and CD4 T cells after COVID-19. The overall study: Collection of post-vaccine samples followed dose two by a median approximately 69 days, spanning a range of 14 to 241. Broader study findings: Spike mono-reactivity was evident in 304 of the 307 vaccine-specific clones derived from convalescent patients.

This specimen consisted of CD4+ T cells from blood, cultured in vitro, obtained before SARS-CoV-2 vaccination. The J gene is TRBJ2-7, the V gene TRBV5-4; D is unresolved. The source of this sequence is a human donor who had recovered from COVID-19. CDR3: CASSSSDLGYEQYF. Here the CDR3 DNA reads TGTGCCAGCAGCTCTTCGGATCTGGGCTACGAGCAGTACTTC.